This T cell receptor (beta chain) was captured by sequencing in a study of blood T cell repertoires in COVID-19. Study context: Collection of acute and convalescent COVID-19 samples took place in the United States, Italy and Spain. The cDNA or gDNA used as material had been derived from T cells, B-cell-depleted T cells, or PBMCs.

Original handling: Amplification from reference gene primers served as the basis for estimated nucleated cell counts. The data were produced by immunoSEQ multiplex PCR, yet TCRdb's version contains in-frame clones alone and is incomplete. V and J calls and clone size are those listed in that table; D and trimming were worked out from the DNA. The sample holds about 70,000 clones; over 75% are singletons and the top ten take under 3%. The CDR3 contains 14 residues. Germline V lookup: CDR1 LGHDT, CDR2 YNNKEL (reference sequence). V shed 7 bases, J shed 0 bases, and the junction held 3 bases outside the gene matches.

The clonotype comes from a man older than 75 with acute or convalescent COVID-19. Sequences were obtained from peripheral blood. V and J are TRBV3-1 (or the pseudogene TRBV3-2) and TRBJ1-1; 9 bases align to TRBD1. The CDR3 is CASIGTGMNTEAFF. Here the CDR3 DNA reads TGTGCCAGCATAGGGACAGGGATGAACACTGAAGCTTTCTTT.